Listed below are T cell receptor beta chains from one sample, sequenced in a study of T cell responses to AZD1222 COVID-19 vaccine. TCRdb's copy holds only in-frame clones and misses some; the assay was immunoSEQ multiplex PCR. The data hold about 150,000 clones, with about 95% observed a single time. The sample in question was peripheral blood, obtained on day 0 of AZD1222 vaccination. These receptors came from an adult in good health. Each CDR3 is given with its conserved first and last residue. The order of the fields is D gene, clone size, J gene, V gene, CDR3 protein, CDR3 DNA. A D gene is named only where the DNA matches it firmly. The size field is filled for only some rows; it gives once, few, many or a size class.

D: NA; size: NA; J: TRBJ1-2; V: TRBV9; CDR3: CASSVVGLDYGYTF; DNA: TGTGCCAGCAGCGTAGTTGGGTTGGACTATGGCTACACCTTC
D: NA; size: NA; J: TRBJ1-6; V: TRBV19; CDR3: CASSLDRDSPLHF; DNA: TGTGCCAGTAGTTTGGACAGAGATTCACCCCTCCACTTT
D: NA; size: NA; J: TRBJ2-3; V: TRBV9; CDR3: CASSVAGTPSTDTQYF; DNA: TGTGCCAGCAGCGTAGCGGGCACTCCTAGCACAGATACGCAGTATTTT
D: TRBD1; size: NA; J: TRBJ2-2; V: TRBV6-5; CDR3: CATFRDRWTGELFF; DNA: TGTGCCACCTTCCGGGACAGGTGGACCGGGGAGCTGTTTTTT
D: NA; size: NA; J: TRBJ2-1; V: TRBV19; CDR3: CASSEETKQFF; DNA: TGTGCCAGTAGTGAGGAGACAAAGCAGTTCTTC
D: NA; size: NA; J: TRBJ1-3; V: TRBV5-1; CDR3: CASSLTGFSGNTIYF; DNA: TGCGCCAGCAGCTTGACAGGGTTCTCTGGAAACACCATATATTTT
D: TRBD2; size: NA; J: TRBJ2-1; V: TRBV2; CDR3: CASSDLGLAGGGAYNEQFF; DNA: TGTGCCAGCAGTGATTTGGGACTAGCGGGAGGGGGAGCCTACAATGAGCAGTTCTTC
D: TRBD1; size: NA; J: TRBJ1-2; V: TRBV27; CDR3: CASSGTGTGGLYGYTF; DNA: TGTGCCAGCAGTGGCACCGGGACAGGGGGGCTTTATGGCTACACCTTC
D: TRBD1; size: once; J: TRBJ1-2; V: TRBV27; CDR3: CASSLWGDRGSRGYTF; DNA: TGTGCCAGCAGTTTATGGGGTGACAGGGGGTCTCGTGGCTACACCTTC
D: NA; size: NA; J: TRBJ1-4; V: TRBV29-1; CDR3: CSVDEDSEKLFF; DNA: TGCAGCGTTGACGAGGACAGTGAAAAACTGTTTTTT
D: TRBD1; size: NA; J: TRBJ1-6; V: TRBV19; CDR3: CASRNRTGGPQPLHF; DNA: TGTGCCAGTAGAAACAGGACAGGGGGCCCCCAACCCCTCCACTTT
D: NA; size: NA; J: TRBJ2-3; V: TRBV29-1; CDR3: CSVELVYGGTDTQYF; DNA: TGCAGCGTTGAATTGGTGTATGGGGGCACAGATACGCAGTATTTT
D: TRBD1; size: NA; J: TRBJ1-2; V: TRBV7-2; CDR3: CASSSQDRVYGYTF; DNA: TGTGCCAGCAGCTCCCAAGACAGGGTATATGGCTACACCTTC
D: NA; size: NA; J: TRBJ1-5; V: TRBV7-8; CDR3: CASSLVTGFSNQPQHF; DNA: TGTGCCAGCAGCTTAGTAACAGGCTTTAGCAATCAGCCCCAGCATTTT
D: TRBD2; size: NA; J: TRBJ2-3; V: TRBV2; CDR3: CASSGTSGGDTQYF; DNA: TGTGCCAGCAGTGGGACTAGCGGGGGAGATACGCAGTATTTT
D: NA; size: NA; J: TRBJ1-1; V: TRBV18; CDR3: CASSPTIGKGLNTEAFF; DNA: TGTGCCAGCTCACCAACCATAGGTAAGGGGTTGAACACTGAAGCTTTCTTT
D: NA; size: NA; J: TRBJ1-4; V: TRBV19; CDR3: CATYDGLNEKLFF; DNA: TGTGCCACCTATGACGGCCTTAATGAAAAACTGTTTTTT
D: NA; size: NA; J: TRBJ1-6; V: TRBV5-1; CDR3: CASKGETDSPLHF; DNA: TGCGCCAGCAAAGGGGAGACGGATTCACCCCTCCACTTT
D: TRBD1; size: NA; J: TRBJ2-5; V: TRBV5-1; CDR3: CASSLGGWGETQYF; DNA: TGCGCCAGCAGCTTAGGGGGCTGGGGAGAGACCCAGTACTTC